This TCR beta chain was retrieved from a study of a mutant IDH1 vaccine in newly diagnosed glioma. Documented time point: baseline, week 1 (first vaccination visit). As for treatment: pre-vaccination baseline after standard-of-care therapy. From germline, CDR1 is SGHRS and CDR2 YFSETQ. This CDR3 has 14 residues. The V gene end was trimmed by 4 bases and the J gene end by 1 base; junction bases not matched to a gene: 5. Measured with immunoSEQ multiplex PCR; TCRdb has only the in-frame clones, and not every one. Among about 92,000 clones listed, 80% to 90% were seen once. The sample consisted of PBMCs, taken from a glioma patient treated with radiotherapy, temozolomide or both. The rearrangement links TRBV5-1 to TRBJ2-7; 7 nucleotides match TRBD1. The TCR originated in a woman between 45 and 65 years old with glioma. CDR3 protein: CASSADRASYEQYF. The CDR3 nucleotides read TGCGCCAGCAGCGCCGACAGGGCGTCCTACGAGCAGTACTTC.